This T cell receptor beta chain was sequenced during a study of regulatory T cells in long-lasting Graves disease. According to the study, TCR beta libraries were built with iRepertoire HTBI primers and CDR3-region Arm-PCR. TCRdb fed the multiplex PCR reads into MiXCR, producing one record per CDR3 protein. The sample holds about 540,000 distinct CDR3 sequences, about 14% seen once. Time point denoted: newly diagnosed GD, antithyroid drugs for less than 3 months. PBMC RNA was the source of the TCR library. Trimming removed 1 base at V and 5 bases at J, with 18 bases between. Germline V gene sequence: CDR1 LNHDA, CDR2 SQIVND (reference sequence). This CDR3 is 17 amino acids long. This clonotype was detected ten times or more. Separately, the same data were catalogued under a study of T cells in Graves' hyperthyroidism and ophthalmopathy. According to that study: Using the HTBI primer set, a first-round RT-PCR was run on the TCR CDR3.

This chain connects TRBV19 to TRBJ2-1; D might be TRBD2 (6 bases). Sequenced material: peripheral blood mononuclear cells (PBMCs), taken at new diagnosis, from a patient treated with antithyroid drugs. The TCR was taken from a man aged 25 to 40 with Graves disease. The CDR3 region is CASSIAPERREDNEQFF. As DNA, the CDR3 is TGTGCCAGTAGTATAGCCCCAGAGCGGAGGGAAGACAATGAGCAGTTCTTC.